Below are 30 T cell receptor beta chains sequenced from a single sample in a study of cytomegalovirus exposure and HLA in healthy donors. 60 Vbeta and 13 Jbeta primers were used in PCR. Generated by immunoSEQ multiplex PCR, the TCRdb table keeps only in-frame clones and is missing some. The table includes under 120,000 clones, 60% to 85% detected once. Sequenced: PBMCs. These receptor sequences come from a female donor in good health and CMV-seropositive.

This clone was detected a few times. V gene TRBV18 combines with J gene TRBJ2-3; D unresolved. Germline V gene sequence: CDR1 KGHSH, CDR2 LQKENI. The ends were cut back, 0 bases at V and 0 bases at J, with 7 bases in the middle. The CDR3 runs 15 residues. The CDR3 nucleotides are TGTGCCAGCTCACCACCTAAGCCTAGCACAGATACGCAGTATTTT. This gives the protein CASSPPKPSTDTQYF.

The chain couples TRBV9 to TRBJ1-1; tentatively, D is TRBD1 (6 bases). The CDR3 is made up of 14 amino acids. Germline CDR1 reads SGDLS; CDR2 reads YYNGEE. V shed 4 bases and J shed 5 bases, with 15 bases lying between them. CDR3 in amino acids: CASSSAGGETEAFF. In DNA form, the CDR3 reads TGTGCCAGCAGCTCCGCGGGGGGCGAAACTGAAGCTTTCTTT. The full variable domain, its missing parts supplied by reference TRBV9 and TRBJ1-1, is DSGVTQTPKHLITATGQRVTLRCSPRSGDLSVYWYQQSLDQGLQFLIQYYNGEERAKGNILERFSAQQFPDLHSELNLSSLELGDSALYFCASSSAGGETEAFFGQGTRLTVV.

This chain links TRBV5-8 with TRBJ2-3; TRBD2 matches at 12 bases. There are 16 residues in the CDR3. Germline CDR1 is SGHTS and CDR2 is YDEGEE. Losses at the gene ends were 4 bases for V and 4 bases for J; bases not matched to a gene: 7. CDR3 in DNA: TGTGCCAGCAGCGACGGACTAGCGGGGAAGTCAGATACGCAGTATTTT. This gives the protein CASSDGLAGKSDTQYF. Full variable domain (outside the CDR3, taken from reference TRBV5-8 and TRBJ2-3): EAGVTQSPTHLIKTRGQQATLRCSPISGHTSVYWYQQALGLGLQFLLWYDEGEERNRGNFPPRFSGRQFPNYSSELNVNALELEDSALYLCASSDGLAGKSDTQYFGPGTRLTVL.

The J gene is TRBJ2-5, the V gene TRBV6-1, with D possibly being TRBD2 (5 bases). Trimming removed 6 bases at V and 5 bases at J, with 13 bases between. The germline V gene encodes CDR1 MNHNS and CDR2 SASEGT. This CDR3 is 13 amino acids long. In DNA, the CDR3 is TGTGCCAGCAGGATGGGGAGTTGGGAGACCCAGTACTTC. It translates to CASRMGSWETQYF.

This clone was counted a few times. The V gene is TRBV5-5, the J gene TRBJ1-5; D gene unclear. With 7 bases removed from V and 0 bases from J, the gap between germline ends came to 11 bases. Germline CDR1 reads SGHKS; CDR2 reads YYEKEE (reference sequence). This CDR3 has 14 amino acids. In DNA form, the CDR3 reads TGTGCCAGCCGACCGGAGGTTAGCAATCAGCCCCAGCATTTT. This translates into CASRPEVSNQPQHF.

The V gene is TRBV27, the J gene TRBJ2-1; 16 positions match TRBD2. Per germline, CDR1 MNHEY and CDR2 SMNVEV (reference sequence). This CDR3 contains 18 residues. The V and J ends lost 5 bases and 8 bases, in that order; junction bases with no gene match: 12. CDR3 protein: CASSPLGLAGGPTDEQFF. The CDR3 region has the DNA TGTGCCAGCAGTCCCCTGGGACTAGCGGGAGGGCCGACCGATGAGCAGTTCTTC.

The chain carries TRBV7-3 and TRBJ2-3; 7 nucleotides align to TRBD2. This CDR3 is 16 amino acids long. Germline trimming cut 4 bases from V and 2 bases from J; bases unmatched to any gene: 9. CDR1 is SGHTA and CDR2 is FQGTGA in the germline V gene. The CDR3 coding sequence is TGTGCCAGCAGCTCTCTCGGCGGGGGTGCCACAGATACGCAGTATTTT. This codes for CASSSLGGGATDTQYF.

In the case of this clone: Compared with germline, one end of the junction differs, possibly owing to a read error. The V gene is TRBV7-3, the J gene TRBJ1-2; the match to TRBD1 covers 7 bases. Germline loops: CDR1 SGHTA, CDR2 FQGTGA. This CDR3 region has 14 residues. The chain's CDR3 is CAGSFRQGRNGYTF. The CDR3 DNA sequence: TGTGCCGGCAGCTTTAGACAGGGAAGGAATGGCTACACCTTC.

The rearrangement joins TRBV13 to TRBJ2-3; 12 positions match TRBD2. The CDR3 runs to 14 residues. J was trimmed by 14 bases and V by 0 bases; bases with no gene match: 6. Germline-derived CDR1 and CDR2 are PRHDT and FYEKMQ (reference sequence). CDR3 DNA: TGTGCCAGCAGCTTAGGTCCTAGCGGGGGGGCTCCGTATTTT. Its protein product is CASSLGPSGGAPYF.

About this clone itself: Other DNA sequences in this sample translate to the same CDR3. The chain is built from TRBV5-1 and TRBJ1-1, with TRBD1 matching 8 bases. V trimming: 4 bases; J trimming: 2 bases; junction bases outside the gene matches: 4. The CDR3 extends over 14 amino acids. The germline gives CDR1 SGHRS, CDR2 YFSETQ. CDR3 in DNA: TGCGCCAGCAGCCTGGGACAGGCCAACACTGAAGCTTTCTTT. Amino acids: CASSLGQANTEAFF. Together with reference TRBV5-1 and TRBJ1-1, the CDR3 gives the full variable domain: KAGVTQTPRYLIKTRGQQVTLSCSPISGHRSVSWYQQTPGQGLQFLFEYFSETQRNKGNFPGRFSGRQFSNSRSEMNVSTLELGDSALYLCASSLGQANTEAFFGQGTRLTVV.

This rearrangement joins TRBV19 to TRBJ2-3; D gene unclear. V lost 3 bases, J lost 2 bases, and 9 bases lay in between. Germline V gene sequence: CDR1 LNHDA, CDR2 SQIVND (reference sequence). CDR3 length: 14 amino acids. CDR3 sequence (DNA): TGTGCCAGTAGTATCCGGCGGAACACAGATACGCAGTATTTT. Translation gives CASSIRRNTDTQYF.

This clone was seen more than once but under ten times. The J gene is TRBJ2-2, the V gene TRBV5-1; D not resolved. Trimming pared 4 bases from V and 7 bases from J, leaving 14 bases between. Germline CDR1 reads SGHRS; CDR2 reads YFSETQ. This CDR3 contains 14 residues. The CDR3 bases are TGCGCCAGCAGCGTATTCTCAGGTGGCGGGGAGCTGTTTTTT. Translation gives CASSVFSGGGELFF. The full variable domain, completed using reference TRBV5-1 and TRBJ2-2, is KAGVTQTPRYLIKTRGQQVTLSCSPISGHRSVSWYQQTPGQGLQFLFEYFSETQRNKGNFPGRFSGRQFSNSRSEMNVSTLELGDSALYLCASSVFSGGGELFFGEGSRLTVL.

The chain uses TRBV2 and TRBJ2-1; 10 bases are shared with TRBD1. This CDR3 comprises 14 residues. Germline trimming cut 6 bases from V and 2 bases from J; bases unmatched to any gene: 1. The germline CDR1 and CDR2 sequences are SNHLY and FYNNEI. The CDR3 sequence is CASRTGGAYNEQFF. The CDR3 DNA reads TGTGCCAGCAGGACAGGGGGCGCCTACAATGAGCAGTTCTTC.

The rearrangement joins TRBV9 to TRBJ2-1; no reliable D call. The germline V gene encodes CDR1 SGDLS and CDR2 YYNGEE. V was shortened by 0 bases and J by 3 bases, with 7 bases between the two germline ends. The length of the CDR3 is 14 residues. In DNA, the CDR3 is TGTGCCAGCAGCGTAGACGGTGGCTACAATGAGCAGTTCTTC. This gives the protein CASSVDGGYNEQFF.

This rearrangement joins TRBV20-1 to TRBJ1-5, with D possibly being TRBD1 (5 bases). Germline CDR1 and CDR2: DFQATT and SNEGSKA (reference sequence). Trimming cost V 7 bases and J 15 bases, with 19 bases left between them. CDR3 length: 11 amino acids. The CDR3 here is CSVSRRRRGHF. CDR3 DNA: TGCAGTGTCTCTAGGAGACGGAGGGGGCATTTT.

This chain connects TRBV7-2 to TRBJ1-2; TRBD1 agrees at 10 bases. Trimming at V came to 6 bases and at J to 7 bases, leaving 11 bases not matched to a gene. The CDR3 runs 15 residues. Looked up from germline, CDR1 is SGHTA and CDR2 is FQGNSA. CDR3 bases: TGTGCCAGCAGTCATAGACAGGGGGCGCATACTGGCTACACCTTC. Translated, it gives CASSHRQGAHTGYTF.

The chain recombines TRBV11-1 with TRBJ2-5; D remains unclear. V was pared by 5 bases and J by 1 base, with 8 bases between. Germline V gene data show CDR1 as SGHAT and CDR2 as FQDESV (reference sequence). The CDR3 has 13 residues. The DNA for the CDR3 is TGTGCCAGCAGCCCCTACGTCCAAGAGACCCAGTACTTC. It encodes CASSPYVQETQYF.

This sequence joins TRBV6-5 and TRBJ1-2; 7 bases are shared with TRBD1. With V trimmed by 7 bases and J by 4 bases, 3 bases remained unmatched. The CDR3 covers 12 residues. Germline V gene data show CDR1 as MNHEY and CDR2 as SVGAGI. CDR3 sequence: CASKDRSYGYTF. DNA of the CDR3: TGTGCCAGCAAGGACAGGTCCTATGGCTACACCTTC.

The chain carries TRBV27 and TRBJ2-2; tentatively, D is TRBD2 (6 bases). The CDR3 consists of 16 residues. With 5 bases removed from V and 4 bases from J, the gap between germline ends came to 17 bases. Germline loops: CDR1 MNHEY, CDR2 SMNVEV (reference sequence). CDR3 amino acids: CASSLVRQGGTGELFF. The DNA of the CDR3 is TGTGCCAGCAGTCTAGTCCGGCAGGGAGGCACCGGGGAGCTGTTTTTT.

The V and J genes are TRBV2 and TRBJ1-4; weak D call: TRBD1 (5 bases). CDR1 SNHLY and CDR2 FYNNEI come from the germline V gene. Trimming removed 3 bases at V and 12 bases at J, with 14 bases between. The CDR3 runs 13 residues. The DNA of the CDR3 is TGTGCCAGCAGTGACGGCAGGACAATTCAACTGTTTTTT. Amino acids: CASSDGRTIQLFF. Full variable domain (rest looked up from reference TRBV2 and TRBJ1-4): EPEVTQTPSHQVTQMGQEVILRCVPISNHLYFYWYRQILGQKVEFLVSFYNNEISEKSEIFDDQFSVERPDGSNFTLKIRSTKLEDSAMYFCASSDGRTIQLFFGSGTQLSVL.

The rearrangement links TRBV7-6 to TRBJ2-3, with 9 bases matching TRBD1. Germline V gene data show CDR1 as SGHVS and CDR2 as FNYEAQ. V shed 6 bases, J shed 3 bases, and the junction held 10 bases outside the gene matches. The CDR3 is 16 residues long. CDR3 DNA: TGTGCCAGCAGTTCGCCGGGACAGGGCGGTACAGATACGCAGTATTTT. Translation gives CASSSPGQGGTDTQYF.

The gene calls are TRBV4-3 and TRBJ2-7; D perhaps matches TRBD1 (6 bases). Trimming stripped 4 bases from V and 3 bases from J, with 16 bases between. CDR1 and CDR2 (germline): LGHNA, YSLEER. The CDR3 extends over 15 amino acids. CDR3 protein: CASSPETGQIYEQYF. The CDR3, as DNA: TGCGCCAGCAGCCCGGAGACAGGCCAGATCTACGAGCAGTACTTC.

The DNA for the CDR3 is TGTGCCAGCAGCTTAGTACGGCAGGGCGTGGGGGAGCAGTACTTC. It codes for CASSLVRQGVGEQYF. The chain couples TRBV11-2 to TRBJ2-7, with D maybe TRBD1 (5 bases). CDR3 length: 15 residues. The germline CDR1 and CDR2 sequences are SGHAT and FQNNGV. The germline V and J ends were trimmed by 1 base and 7 bases, with 17 bases remaining between them.

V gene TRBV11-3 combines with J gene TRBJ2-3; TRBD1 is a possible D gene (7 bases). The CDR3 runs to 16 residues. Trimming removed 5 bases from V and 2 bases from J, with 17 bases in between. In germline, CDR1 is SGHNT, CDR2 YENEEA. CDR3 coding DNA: TGTGCCAGCAGCCCCCAGGGGGGCGGGACCACAGATACGCAGTATTTT. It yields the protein CASSPQGGGTTDTQYF.

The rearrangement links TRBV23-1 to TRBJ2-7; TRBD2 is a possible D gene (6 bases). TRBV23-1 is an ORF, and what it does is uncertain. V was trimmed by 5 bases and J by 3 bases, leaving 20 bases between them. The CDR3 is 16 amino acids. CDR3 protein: CASSGPGLFPCYEQYF. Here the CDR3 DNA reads TGCGCCAGCAGTGGACCGGGACTTTTTCCTTGCTACGAGCAGTACTTC.

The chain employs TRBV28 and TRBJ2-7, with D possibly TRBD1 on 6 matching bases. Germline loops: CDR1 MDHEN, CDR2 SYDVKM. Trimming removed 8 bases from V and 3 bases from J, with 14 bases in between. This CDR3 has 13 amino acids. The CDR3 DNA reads TGTGCCAGCCTGGGACAACCCCGCTACGAGCAGTACTTC. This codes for CASLGQPRYEQYF.

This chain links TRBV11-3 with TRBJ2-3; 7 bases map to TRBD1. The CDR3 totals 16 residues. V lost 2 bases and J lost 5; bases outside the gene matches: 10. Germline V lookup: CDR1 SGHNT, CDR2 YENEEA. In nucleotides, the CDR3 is TGTGCCAGCAGCTTAAAGACAGGGTTGTTGGGAGATACGCAGTATTTT. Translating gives CASSLKTGLLGDTQYF.

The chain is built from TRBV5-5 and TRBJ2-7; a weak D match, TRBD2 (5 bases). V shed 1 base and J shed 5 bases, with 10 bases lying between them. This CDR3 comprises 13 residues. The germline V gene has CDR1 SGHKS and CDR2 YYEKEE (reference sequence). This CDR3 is CASSLIAGDEQYF. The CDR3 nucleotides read TGTGCCAGCAGCTTGATTGCCGGGGACGAGCAGTACTTC.

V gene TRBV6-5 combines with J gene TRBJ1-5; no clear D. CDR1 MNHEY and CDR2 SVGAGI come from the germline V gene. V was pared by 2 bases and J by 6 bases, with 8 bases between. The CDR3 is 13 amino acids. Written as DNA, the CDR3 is TGTGCCAGCAGTTACCGGGGAGGTCAGCCCCAGCATTTT. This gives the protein CASSYRGGQPQHF.

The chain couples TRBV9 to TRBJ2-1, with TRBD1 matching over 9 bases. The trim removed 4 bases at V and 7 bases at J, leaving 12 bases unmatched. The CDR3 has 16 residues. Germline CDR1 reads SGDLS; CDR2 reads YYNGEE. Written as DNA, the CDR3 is TGTGCCAGCAGCCCCACCGGGACAGGGTTAAGGAATGAGCAGTTCTTC. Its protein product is CASSPTGTGLRNEQFF.